Given below is one T cell receptor beta chain in context. The sample originates from a study of blood T cell repertoires in COVID-19. Overall study: PBMCs, B-cell-depleted T cells, or T cells provided the cDNA or gDNA that made up the material.

Unmatched junction bases numbered 13, after V lost 5 bases and J lost 2 bases. Germline CDR1 reads SGHDT; CDR2 reads YYEEEE. This CDR3 is built from 16 residues. Enrolled through a virtual design, the participants were between roughly 18 and 95 years of age and came from 24 US areas. Measured with immunoSEQ multiplex PCR; TCRdb has only the in-frame clones, and not every one. The table lists some 320,000 clones, 85% to 90% of them singletons. The chain joins TRBV5-6 to TRBJ2-7; 7 bases line up with TRBD1. The sequence derives from a woman aged 45 to 65 who had been exposed to COVID-19. The sequenced sample was PBMCs or T cells enriched from blood (not recorded which). DNA for the CDR3: TGTGCCAGCAGATTTGGAGAAGGGCAGGGGGCCTACGAGCAGTACTTC. Translated, it gives CASRFGEGQGAYEQYF.